These T cell receptor beta chains were read from a single sample in a study of memory CD4+ T cells and cytomegalovirus serostatus. Data came from immunoSEQ multiplex PCR; TCRdb stores just in-frame clones and leaves some out. Among 56,000 or so clones listed, 82% were seen once. The sequenced sample was memory CD4+ T cells from blood. Every receptor here comes from an adult in good health and CMV-seronegative. CDR3s include the opening cysteine and the closing phenylalanine or tryptophan. D genes are given only for firm matches. Not all rows give a size; the values are once, few, many and, for expanded clones, a class.

- | 15 | TRBJ1-2 | - | TRBV6-5 | TGTGCCAGCAGCACTGGGGGAGGGCGTAACTATGGCTACACCTTC | CASSTGGGRNYGYTF
TRBD1 | 13 | TRBJ2-1 | - | TRBV6-5 | TGTGCCAGCGGGACAGGGGCGAAAAATGAGCAGTTCTTC | CASGTGAKNEQFF
- | 16 | TRBJ1-2 | - | TRBV28 | TGTGCCAGCAGCCACTACAGGGTCCAAACGAACTATGGCTACACCTTC | CASSHYRVQTNYGYTF
TRBD1 | 15 | TRBJ2-3 | - | TRBV28 | TGTGCCTCGGGACAGGCTCTCCTCGGCACAGATACGCAGTATTTT | CASGQALLGTDTQYF
- | 12 | TRBJ1-2 | - | TRBV30 | TGTGCCTGGAGTATCTCCAGCTATGGCTACACCTTC | CAWSISSYGYTF
TRBD1 | 13 | TRBJ1-1 | once | TRBV11-3 | TGTGCCAGCAGTCGACAGGGAGGCACTGAAGCTTTCTTT | CASSRQGGTEAFF
TRBD2 | 16 | TRBJ2-3 | - | TRBV7-2 | TGTGCCAGCACGGCTAGCGGGGGAACTAGCACAGATACGCAGTATTTT | CASTASGGTSTDTQYF
TRBD1 | 11 | TRBJ2-7 | - | TRBV20-1 | TGCAGTGCAACGACCCGGGACAGTAAGTACTTC | CSATTRDSKYF
- | 18 | TRBJ1-1 | - | TRBV13 | TGTGCCAGCAGCTCCAACCGAATTGGAGACAGGATTGGCACTGAAGCTTTCTTT | CASSSNRIGDRIGTEAFF
- | 11 | TRBJ2-1 | - | TRBV29-1 | TGCAGCGTTGGACAGGCTAATGAGCAGTTCTTC | CSVGQANEQFF
TRBD1 | 15 | TRBJ1-5 | - | TRBV19 | TGTGCCAGTAGTTGGGGACAGGGTAGCAATCAGCCCCAGCATTTT | CASSWGQGSNQPQHF
- | 15 | TRBJ2-6 | - | TRBV4-3 | TGCGCCAGCAGAGGTGGGCAAAGTGGGGCCAACGTCCTGACTTTC | CASRGGQSGANVLTF
TRBD2 | 17 | TRBJ2-5 | - | TRBV5-1 | TGCGCCAGCAGCGCCTCCGGGACTAGCGGGGGCCGAGAGACCCAGTACTTC | CASSASGTSGGRETQYF
- | 16 | TRBJ1-4 | - | TRBV7-3 | TGTGCCAGCAGGTGTGGTGTCCCGACAACTAATGAAAAACTGTTTTTT | CASRCGVPTTNEKLFF
TRBD1 | 15 | TRBJ2-5 | - | TRBV28 | TGTGCCAGCAGTTTCCAGGGGGCAGGCCAAGAGACCCAGTACTTC | CASSFQGAGQETQYF
- | 14 | TRBJ1-1 | - | TRBV7-2 | TGTGCCAGCAGCTTACAAGGGGGAGACACTGAAGCTTTCTTT | CASSLQGGDTEAFF
- | 14 | TRBJ1-1 | - | TRBV28 | TGTGCCAGCAGTTCCTCACAGATGAACACTGAAGCTTTCTTT | CASSSSQMNTEAFF
TRBD1 | 16 | TRBJ1-4 | - | TRBV30 | TGTGCCTACCTCGGGACAGGGTGGGGGAGGAATGAAAAACTGTTTTTT | CAYLGTGWGRNEKLFF
TRBD1 | 15 | TRBJ1-4 | - | TRBV5-6 | TGTGCCAGCAGCAGACGGACAGGGCTTAATGAAAAACTGTTTTTT | CASSRRTGLNEKLFF
- | 13 | TRBJ2-5 | - | TRBV29-1 | TGCAGCGTTGATGGACCAAGACAAGAGACCCAGTACTTC | CSVDGPRQETQYF
- | 17 | TRBJ1-3 | - | TRBV14 | TGTGCCAGCAGCCAAGCCCCTCGGGGCTGGGGGAGGAACACCATATATTTT | CASSQAPRGWGRNTIYF